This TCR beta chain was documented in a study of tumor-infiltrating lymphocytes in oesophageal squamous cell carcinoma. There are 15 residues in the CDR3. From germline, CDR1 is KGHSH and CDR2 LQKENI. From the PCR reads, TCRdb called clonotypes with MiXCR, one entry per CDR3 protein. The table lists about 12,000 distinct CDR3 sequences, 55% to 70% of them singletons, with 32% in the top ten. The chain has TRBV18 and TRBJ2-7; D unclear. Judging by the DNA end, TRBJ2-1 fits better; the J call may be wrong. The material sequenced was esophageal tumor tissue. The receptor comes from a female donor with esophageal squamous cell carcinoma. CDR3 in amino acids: CASSPTDQLYNEQFF. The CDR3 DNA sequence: TGTGCCAGCTCACCGACGGACCAACTATACAATGAGCAGTTCTTC.